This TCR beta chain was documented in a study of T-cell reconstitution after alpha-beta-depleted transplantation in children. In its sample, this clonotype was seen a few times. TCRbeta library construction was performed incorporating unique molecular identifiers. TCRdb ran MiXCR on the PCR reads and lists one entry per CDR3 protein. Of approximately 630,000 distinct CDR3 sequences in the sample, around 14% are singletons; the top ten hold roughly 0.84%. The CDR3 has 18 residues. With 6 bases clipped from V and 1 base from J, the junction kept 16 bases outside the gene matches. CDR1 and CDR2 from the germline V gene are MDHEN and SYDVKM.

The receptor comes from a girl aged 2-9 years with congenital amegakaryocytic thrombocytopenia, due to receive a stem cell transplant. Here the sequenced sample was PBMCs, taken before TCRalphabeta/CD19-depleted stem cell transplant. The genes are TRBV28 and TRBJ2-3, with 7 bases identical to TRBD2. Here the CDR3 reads CASSKKRAGDERTDTQYF. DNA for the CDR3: TGTGCCAGCAGCAAAAAACGGGCGGGGGACGAACGCACAGATACGCAGTATTTT.